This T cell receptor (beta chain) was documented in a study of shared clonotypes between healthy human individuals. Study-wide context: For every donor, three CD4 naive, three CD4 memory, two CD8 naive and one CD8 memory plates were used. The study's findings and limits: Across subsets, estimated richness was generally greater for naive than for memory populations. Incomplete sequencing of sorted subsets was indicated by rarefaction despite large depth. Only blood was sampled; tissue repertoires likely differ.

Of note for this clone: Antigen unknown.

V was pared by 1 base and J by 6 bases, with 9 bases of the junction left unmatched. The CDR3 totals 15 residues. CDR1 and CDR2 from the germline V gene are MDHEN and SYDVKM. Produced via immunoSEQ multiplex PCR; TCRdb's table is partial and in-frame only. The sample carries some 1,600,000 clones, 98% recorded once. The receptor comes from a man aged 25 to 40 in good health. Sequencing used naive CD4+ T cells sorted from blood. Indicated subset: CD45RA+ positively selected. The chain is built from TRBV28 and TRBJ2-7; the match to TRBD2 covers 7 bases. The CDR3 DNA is TGTGCCAGCAGTTTATTTGGGACTACCACCCCCGAGCAGTACTTC. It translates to CASSLFGTTTPEQYF.